This T cell receptor (beta chain) stems from a study of T-cell reconstitution after alpha-beta-depleted transplantation in children. This CDR3 has 15 residues. Trimming stripped 6 bases from V and 5 bases from J, with 16 bases between. Molecular barcoding with unique molecular identifiers was used for the TCRbeta library. TCRdb re-derived calls from the PCR reads in MiXCR, one entry per CDR3 protein. The table includes some 200,000 distinct CDR3 sequences, roughly 14% detected once. This clonotype was obtained from a human donor who donated a stem cell graft to a child with acute lymphoblastic leukemia. The sequenced sample was PBMCs from the stem cell graft donor, obtained from the stem cell graft. The genes are TRBV12-3 or TRBV12-4 and TRBJ2-2, with TRBD2 as a possible D gene (6 bases). The CDR3 reads CASRAGLVETGELFF. The CDR3 region has the DNA TGTGCCAGCAGGGCGGGACTGGTTGAAACCGGGGAGCTGTTTTTT.